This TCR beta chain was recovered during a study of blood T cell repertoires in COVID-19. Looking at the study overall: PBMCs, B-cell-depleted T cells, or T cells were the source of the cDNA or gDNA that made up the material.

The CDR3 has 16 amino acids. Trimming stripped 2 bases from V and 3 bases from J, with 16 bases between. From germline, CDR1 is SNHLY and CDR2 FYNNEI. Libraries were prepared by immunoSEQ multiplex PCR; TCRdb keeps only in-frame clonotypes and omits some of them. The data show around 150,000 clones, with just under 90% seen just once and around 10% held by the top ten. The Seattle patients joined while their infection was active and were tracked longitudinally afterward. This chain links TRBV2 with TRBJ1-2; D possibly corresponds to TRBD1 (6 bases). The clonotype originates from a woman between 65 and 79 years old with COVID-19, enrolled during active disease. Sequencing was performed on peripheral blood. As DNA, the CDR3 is TGTGCCAGCAGTGAAAAGCAGGCCAGGGGCTACTATGGCTACACCTTC. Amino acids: CASSEKQARGYYGYTF. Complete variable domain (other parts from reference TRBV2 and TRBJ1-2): EPEVTQTPSHQVTQMGQEVILRCVPISNHLYFYWYRQILGQKVEFLVSFYNNEISEKSEIFDDQFSVERPDGSNFTLKIRSTKLEDSAMYFCASSEKQARGYYGYTFGSGTRLTVV.